The T cell receptor beta chain under discussion was sequenced for a study of shared clonotypes between healthy human individuals. Unsorted PBMC DNA was run through sequencing on ten immunoSEQ deep assay plates. Per the study methods: ImmunoSEQ sequences covered only the junction and lacked quality scores; filtering therefore differed. Clones were sequenced by immunoSEQ multiplex PCR, and TCRdb holds only the in-frame ones, with some missing. That table supplies the V and J calls and clone size; D and trimming were determined from the DNA. The sample consists of about 510,000 clones, around 79% of them appearing once. In germline, CDR1 is SGHVS, CDR2 FQNEAQ. V lost 5 bases and J lost 6, with 20 bases in between. CDR3 length equals 16 residues.

The origin of this receptor is a woman aged 35 to 49 in good health. Some clones in this sample may be carry-over from other donors' samples. V gene TRBV7-8 combines with J gene TRBJ2-1, with D perhaps matching TRBD1 (6 bases). The sequencing input was PBMCs. The CDR3: CASSPFSRGQGNEQFF. The CDR3 DNA reads as TGTGCCAGCAGCCCCTTTTCGAGGGGACAAGGCAATGAGCAGTTCTTC.